Presented here are 21 T cell receptor beta chains from one specimen sequenced in a study of T cells in Graves' hyperthyroidism and ophthalmopathy. Regions amplified from RNA transcripts were the TCR beta CDR3 regions. Primed by the HTBI set, a first-round RT-PCR was run on the TCR CDR3. In TCRdb, the multiplex PCR reads were re-called with MiXCR into one record per CDR3 protein. The sample contains approximately 410,000 distinct CDR3 sequences, over 12% of which appear only once. The sequenced material came from blood. These receptors were taken from a man aged 18-30 years with Graves' ophthalmopathy.

This clonotype was recorded many times. The V call is TRBV20-1, the J call TRBJ1-1, with D perhaps matching TRBD1 (5 bases). The CDR3 has 15 amino acids. Looked up from germline, CDR1 is DFQATT and CDR2 is SNEGSKA (reference sequence). Deletions cut 6 bases from V and 4 bases from J, with 21 bases between. The CDR3 DNA is TGCAGTGCCCGAGACCCCGCCGGACACCTCACTGAAGCTTTCTTT. Residues: CSARDPAGHLTEAFF.

This clonotype was detected only a few times. The rearrangement uses TRBV9 and TRBJ2-5; tentatively, D is TRBD2 (5 bases). This CDR3 region has 14 residues. Germline lookup yields CDR1 SGDLS and CDR2 YYNGEE. V lost 0 bases, J lost 1 base, and 7 bases lay in between. In DNA form, the CDR3 reads TGTGCCAGCAGCGTAGCCGGGGTCCAAGAGACCCAGTACTTC. Protein: CASSVAGVQETQYF.

This clonotype was counted many times. The genes are TRBV5-5 and TRBJ2-5, with 15 nucleotides matching TRBD2. Germline CDR1 reads SGHKS; CDR2 reads YYEKEE (reference sequence). Trimming took 4 bases from V and 1 from J; bases not matched to a gene: 11. The CDR3 spans 19 residues. The CDR3, as DNA: TGTGCCAGCAGCCCTAAACCGGGACTAGCGGGGGGCCTCCAAGAGACCCAGTACTTC. It specifies CASSPKPGLAGGLQETQYF.

This chain uses TRBV7-3 with TRBJ2-5; 8 bases are a match to TRBD1. The ends lost 4 bases at V and 1 base at J; junction bases unmatched: 2. This CDR3 has 14 amino acids. Germline CDR1 and CDR2: SGHTA and FQGTGA. The CDR3 here is CASSSQGAQETQYF. Written as DNA, the CDR3 is TGTGCCAGCAGCTCCCAGGGGGCCCAAGAGACCCAGTACTTC.

The chain has TRBV5-1 and TRBJ2-3, with 7 bases aligning to TRBD2. Germline values: CDR1 SGHRS, CDR2 YFSETQ. The trim removed 1 base at V and 2 bases at J, leaving 10 bases unmatched. The CDR3 loop spans 17 amino acids. Written as DNA, the CDR3 is TGCGCCAGCAGCTTGACCGGGGCTAGCGGCTTCACAGATACGCAGTATTTT. Amino acids: CASSLTGASGFTDTQYF.

V and J are TRBV20-1 and TRBJ2-5; TRBD2 matches at 12 bases. Germline values: CDR1 DFQATT, CDR2 SNEGSKA (reference sequence). This CDR3 has 14 amino acids. Germline trimming cut 7 bases from V and 4 bases from J; bases unmatched to any gene: 7. CDR3 nucleotides: TGCAGTGTGCCTAGCGGGGGGGCCGGAGAGACCCAGTACTTC. Encoded protein: CSVPSGGAGETQYF.

This clonotype was picked up many times. The gene calls are TRBV7-3 and TRBJ2-5, with D possibly being TRBD1 or TRBD2 (6 bases each). Germline V gene sequence: CDR1 SGHTA, CDR2 FQGTGA. The CDR3 spans 16 residues. Trimming removed 0 bases from V and 4 bases from J, with 15 bases in between. The chain's CDR3 is CASSLTARGARETQYF. The CDR3 DNA sequence: TGTGCCAGCAGCTTAACTGCGAGGGGGGCCCGAGAGACCCAGTACTTC.

This clonotype has a count of ten or more. The V call is TRBV7-8, the J call TRBJ1-2, with no clear D. This CDR3 is 15 amino acids long. With 1 base removed from V and 3 bases from J, the gap between germline ends came to 12 bases. Germline V CDR1 and CDR2: SGHVS, FQNEAQ. The CDR3 coding sequence is TGTGCCAGCAGCTTAGATCTATACGGGGACTATGGCTACACCTTC. Its translation is CASSLDLYGDYGYTF.

J is TRBJ1-5 and V is TRBV27; TRBD1 might be the D (6 bases). The CDR3 loop spans 17 amino acids. Per the germline V gene, CDR1 is MNHEY and CDR2 is SMNVEV (reference sequence). V was shortened by 1 base and J by 0 bases, with 13 bases between the two germline ends. The CDR3 nucleotides read TGTGCCAGCAGTTTATGGGGGCCCCCGTATAGCAATCAGCCCCAGCATTTT. The encoded protein is CASSLWGPPYSNQPQHF.

This clonotype has a handful of counts. The chain couples TRBV15 to TRBJ1-2; no definite D call. V shed 11 bases and J shed 8 bases, with 15 bases lying between them. Germline CDR1 reads LNHNV; CDR2 reads YYDKDF (reference sequence). The CDR3 totals 11 residues. The CDR3 is CAPRPSPGYTF. DNA for the CDR3: TGTGCCCCACGACCCTCCCCCGGCTACACCTTC.

V usage is TRBV5-6 and J usage is TRBJ2-1, with D possibly TRBD1 on 6 matching bases. V was pared by 0 bases and J by 5 bases, with 9 bases between. Germline assignment: CDR1 SGHDT and CDR2 YYEEEE. The CDR3 is 14 residues long. The CDR3 bases are TGTGCCAGCAGCTTGGGGACAGTCCACAATGAGCAGTTCTTC. Encoded protein: CASSLGTVHNEQFF.

The rearrangement links TRBV10-3 to TRBJ1-2; D is ambiguous. The CDR3 runs 12 residues. Germline values: CDR1 ENHRY, CDR2 SYGVKD. The V end lost 7 bases, the J end lost 10 bases, and 16 bases lay between the germline ends. CDR3 sequence (DNA): TGTGCCATCACCAGAGCGGGAAAAGACTACACCTTC. Its translation is CAITRAGKDYTF.

This clonotype was detected many times. The chain joins TRBV5-1 to TRBJ2-3, with a possible D match to TRBD2 (5 bases). CDR3 size: 15 residues. Germline loops: CDR1 SGHRS, CDR2 YFSETQ. Trimming removed 0 bases from V and 4 bases from J, with 12 bases in between. CDR3 sequence reads: CASSLGTLLADTQYF. The CDR3 bases are TGCGCCAGCAGCTTGGGGACTTTATTGGCAGATACGCAGTATTTT.

This clonotype was counted between two and nine times. V and J are TRBV6-1 and TRBJ2-5; 7 nucleotides align to TRBD1. Germline lookup yields CDR1 MNHNS and CDR2 SASEGT. V lost 5 bases and J lost 1; bases outside the gene matches: 4. The CDR3 is made up of 14 amino acids. CDR3 sequence: CASSKRTGQETQYF. The CDR3 nucleotides read TGTGCCAGCAGTAAAAGGACAGGCCAAGAGACCCAGTACTTC.

This clonotype was counted ten times or more. The chain links TRBV30 to TRBJ1-1; no definite D call. Deletions cut 0 bases from V and 0 bases from J, with 8 bases between. The CDR3 length is 14 residues. Germline V lookup: CDR1 GTSNPN, CDR2 SVGIG (reference sequence). CDR3 DNA sequence: TGTGCCTGGAGTGTAGGGCAACTGAACACTGAAGCTTTCTTT. Translation: CAWSVGQLNTEAFF.

This clonotype has a count of ten or more. The chain employs TRBV4-1 and TRBJ1-1; 9 positions match TRBD1. In germline, CDR1 is MGHRA, CDR2 YSYEKL. The CDR3 covers 16 residues. V dropped 4 bases and J dropped 0; count of bases not matched to a gene: 6. CDR3 region: CASSLKTGGVNTEAFF. The CDR3, as DNA: TGCGCCAGCAGCCTGAAGACAGGGGGGGTGAACACTGAAGCTTTCTTT.

The sample holds a few counts of this clonotype. The chain combines TRBV20-1 with TRBJ2-1; D uncertain. This CDR3 comprises 15 residues. V lost 0 bases and J lost 1, with 10 bases in between. Germline V gives CDR1 DFQATT, CDR2 SNEGSKA (reference sequence). CDR3 amino acids: CSARDLEPSYNEQFF. The CDR3 DNA reads TGCAGTGCTAGAGATCTGGAGCCGTCCTACAATGAGCAGTTCTTC.

This clonotype was observed at least ten times. V usage is TRBV5-1 and J usage is TRBJ2-7, with 11 bases identical to TRBD2. CDR1 SGHRS and CDR2 YFSETQ come from the germline V gene. CDR3 length equals 16 residues. Trimming cost V 2 bases and J 4 bases; bases outside gene matches: 8. This CDR3 reads CASSFGLAGRPYEQYF. The CDR3 DNA is TGCGCCAGCAGCTTTGGACTAGCGGGCCGCCCGTACGAGCAGTACTTC.

This clonotype was found a few times. The V gene is TRBV15, the J gene TRBJ2-5; D is uncertain. The CDR3 contains 14 residues. V was pared by 0 bases and J by 9 bases, with 14 bases between. Germline V gene lookup returns CDR1 LNHNV and CDR2 YYDKDF (reference sequence). In nucleotides, the CDR3 is TGTGCCACCAGCAGAGATAGCACCGGTGAGGCCCAGTACTTC. Translation: CATSRDSTGEAQYF.

This clonotype was recorded many times. The chain joins TRBV12-3 or TRBV12-4 to TRBJ1-1; the D gene is possibly TRBD1 (5 bases). This CDR3 comprises 15 residues. Trimming cost V 3 bases and J 1 base, with 12 bases left between them. CDR3 residues: CASSLSPQGNTEAFF. The CDR3 bases are TGTGCCAGCAGTTTGTCACCCCAGGGGAACACTGAAGCTTTCTTT.

This clonotype was observed many times. The rearrangement joins TRBV7-9 to TRBJ2-3; 12 bases are shared with TRBD2. Germline V gene sequence: CDR1 SEHNR, CDR2 FQNEAQ (reference sequence). V dropped 6 bases and J dropped 6; count of bases not matched to a gene: 7. The CDR3 has 15 residues. In nucleotides, the CDR3 is TGTGCCAGCAGACCTAGCGGGAGGGCCAGGGATACGCAGTATTTT. Encoded protein: CASRPSGRARDTQYF.